This T cell receptor (beta chain) derives from a study of cytomegalovirus exposure and HLA in healthy donors. Study results and caveats: Sequences of the TCR beta chain were said to predict the HLA-A and HLA-B alleles of most subjects accurately. A few V segments could not be told apart, such as TRBV6-2 and TRBV6-3, and were left out. In vitro assays verified that a few CMV-associated chains recognized CMV antigens specifically.

The PCR contained 60 Vbeta and 13 Jbeta primers. This table comes from immunoSEQ multiplex PCR, and its TCRdb copy is limited to in-frame clones, with some not included. The sample includes about 140,000 clones, around 77% seen only once; the top ten take around 5%. A remark on this clone: Its target is not known.

CDR1 is MDHEN and CDR2 is SYDVKM in the germline V gene. This CDR3 spans 14 amino acids. V lost 6 bases and J 2 bases, leaving 10 bases between the germline ends. The sequenced sample consisted of PBMCs. The receptor comes from a man in his thirties or forties in good health. This chain uses TRBV28 with TRBJ1-4; D is possibly TRBD1 (5 bases). DNA of the CDR3: TGTGCCAGCAGCCGGGGGACTACTAATGAAAAACTGTTTTTT. Encoded protein: CASSRGTTNEKLFF.